These 22 T cell receptor beta chains share one sample of origin, sequenced in a study of T cells after yellow fever vaccination. TCRdb recomputed calls from the 5' RACE reads with MiXCR, one row per CDR3 protein. The top ten hold 0.8% to 1.2% of the sample, which has about 220,000 distinct CDR3 sequences, less than 7.5% seen once. The specimen comprised CD4+ T cells sorted from PBMCs, sampled on the day of the yellow fever booster vaccination. The receptors shown here come from a man aged 25-40 years who received the YFV17D yellow fever vaccine.

As regards this clonotype: It may be a read error: a sequence one base away is much more abundant. V and J are TRBV4-3 and TRBJ1-2; tentatively, D is TRBD1 (5 bases). The length of the CDR3 is 16 residues. Looked up from germline, CDR1 is LGHNA and CDR2 is YSLEER. Trimming removed 1 base at V and 0 bases at J, with 12 bases between. CDR3 sequence (DNA): TGCGCCAGCAGCCAAGGACGGGGACGAACTAACTATGGCTACACCTTC. Protein: CASSQGRGRTNYGYTF.

This clonotype was found many times. The V call is TRBV6-1, the J call TRBJ2-7; 9 bases align to TRBD1. Germline assignment: CDR1 MNHNS and CDR2 SASEGT. The CDR3 extends over 15 amino acids. The V and J ends lost 7 bases and 4 bases, in that order; junction bases with no gene match: 11. CDR3 loop: CASNFPGTGRYEQYF. The DNA of the CDR3 is TGTGCCAGCAACTTCCCCGGGACAGGGAGATACGAGCAGTACTTC.

This clonotype was found many times. The rearrangement uses TRBV11-2 and TRBJ2-1; the match to TRBD2 covers 7 bases. CDR1 SGHAT and CDR2 FQNNGV come from the germline V gene. Trimming took 5 bases from V and 4 from J; bases not matched to a gene: 5. This CDR3 is 14 amino acids long. The DNA of the CDR3 is TGTGCCAGCAGCCAAACTAGCGTTTACAATGAGCAGTTCTTC. This codes for CASSQTSVYNEQFF.

This clonotype appeared a few times. The genes are TRBV28 and TRBJ2-2; TRBD2 matches 7 bases. The ends lost 6 bases at V and 6 bases at J; junction bases unmatched: 10. In germline, CDR1 is MDHEN, CDR2 SYDVKM. The CDR3 length is 15 residues. In DNA form, the CDR3 reads TGTGCCAGCAGCCTCCTAGCGGCCGGCGCCGGGGAGCTGTTTTTT. Translation gives CASSLLAAGAGELFF.

V is TRBV18 and J is TRBJ2-7; no firm D call. This CDR3 is built from 14 residues. CDR1 and CDR2 (germline): KGHSH, LQKENI. Trimming took off 1 base at V and 9 bases at J, with 16 bases between the two ends. CDR3 residues: CASSPQGQAFRQYF. CDR3 in DNA: TGTGCCAGCTCACCACAAGGGCAGGCCTTTCGGCAGTACTTC.

There are a few counts of this clonotype. The CDR3 DNA reads TGCAGTGCTAGGGCCCAGGGGTATGGGGCCAACGTCCTGACTTTC. It encodes CSARAQGYGANVLTF. The V and J genes are TRBV20-1 and TRBJ2-6, with D tentatively TRBD1 (6 bases). This CDR3 is built from 15 residues. The germline CDR1 and CDR2 sequences are DFQATT and SNEGSKA (reference sequence). V was pared by 3 bases and J by 3 bases, with 12 bases between.

This clonotype was seen only a few times. The V and J genes are TRBV7-6 and TRBJ2-2; tentative D call: TRBD2 (5 bases). CDR1 and CDR2 (germline): SGHVS, FNYEAQ. CDR3 length: 18 residues. The V and J ends lost 10 bases and 3 bases respectively, with 27 bases between them. The CDR3 region has the DNA TGTGCCAACTATCAAATCCGTTCTTGGCGGGCTTACACCGGGGAGCTGTTTTTT. Translation: CANYQIRSWRAYTGELFF.

The rearrangement uses TRBV2 and TRBJ2-6, with D possibly being TRBD1 or TRBD2 (5 bases each). The V end was cut by 7 bases, the J end by 0 bases, with 13 bases between. This CDR3 region has 16 residues. Per the germline V gene, CDR1 is SNHLY and CDR2 is FYNNEI. CDR3 sequence reads: CASTRDGRSGANVLTF. The CDR3, as DNA: TGTGCCAGCACTCGGGACGGTCGCTCTGGGGCCAACGTCCTGACTTTC. The full variable domain, with the rest looked up from reference TRBV2 and TRBJ2-6, is EPEVTQTPSHQVTQMGQEVILRCVPISNHLYFYWYRQILGQKVEFLVSFYNNEISEKSEIFDDQFSVERPDGSNFTLKIRSTKLEDSAMYFCASTRDGRSGANVLTFGAGSRLTVL.

This clonotype has a handful of counts. The chain couples TRBV7-2 to TRBJ2-5; 11 bases are shared with TRBD2. J lost 1 base, V lost 5 bases, and 6 bases had no gene match. The CDR3 spans 16 residues. Per the germline V gene, CDR1 is SGHTA and CDR2 is FQGNSA. Written as DNA, the CDR3 is TGTGCCAGCAGCGGGGGCCTAGCGGGGGGCCAAGAGACCCAGTACTTC. It yields the protein CASSGGLAGGQETQYF.

In regard to this clonotype: Germline and junction disagree at one end, which may indicate a read error. The rearrangement uses TRBV29-1 and TRBJ1-1; TRBD1 might be the D (6 bases). Germline-derived CDR1 and CDR2 are SQVTM and ANQGSEA. The CDR3 is made up of 14 amino acids. CDR3 in amino acids: CSVDGGAGYTKAFF. In DNA, the CDR3 is TGCAGCGTTGATGGGGGGGCTGGGTACACTAAAGCTTTCTTT.

Many counts were recorded for this clonotype. The chain uses TRBV7-9 and TRBJ2-3; D is possibly TRBD1 or TRBD2 (5 bases each). The CDR3 consists of 17 residues. V dropped 0 bases and J dropped 2 bases, with 15 bases sitting between them. The germline V gene encodes CDR1 SEHNR and CDR2 FQNEAQ (reference sequence). The DNA for the CDR3 is TGTGCCAGCAGCTTAGCGGGGACGGCAGCCTTCACAGATACGCAGTATTTT. Amino acid sequence: CASSLAGTAAFTDTQYF.

This clonotype was recorded many times. This chain connects TRBV28 to TRBJ2-1; D is ambiguous. CDR3 length equals 11 residues. Germline CDR1 and CDR2: MDHEN and SYDVKM. V was pared by 3 bases and J by 15 bases, with 12 bases between. CDR3 region: CASSLPPQRFF. For the CDR3, the DNA is TGTGCCAGCAGTTTGCCCCCCCAGCGGTTCTTC.

The chain uses TRBV9 and TRBJ2-6; no firm D call. V lost 3 bases and J 4 bases, leaving 11 bases between the germline ends. Per the germline V gene, CDR1 is SGDLS and CDR2 is YYNGEE. The CDR3 consists of 15 residues. In nucleotides, the CDR3 is TGTGCCAGCAGCGCCCGGACGTCCGGGGCCAACGTCCTGACTTTC. It yields the protein CASSARTSGANVLTF.

This clonotype was observed at least ten times. This chain uses TRBV3-1 with TRBJ2-3; D ambiguous. Trimming removed 1 base at V and 1 base at J, with 9 bases between. From germline, CDR1 is LGHDT and CDR2 YNNKEL (reference sequence). The CDR3 covers 15 residues. Here the CDR3 DNA reads TGTGCCAGCAGCCAAGCTTCACTTCGCACAGATACGCAGTATTTT. Protein sequence: CASSQASLRTDTQYF.

This clonotype was counted only a few times. The genes are TRBV19 and TRBJ2-3; 9 bases fit TRBD2. Germline V gene data show CDR1 as LNHDA and CDR2 as SQIVND (reference sequence). This CDR3 comprises 15 residues. J gave up 4 bases and V 3 bases, and 5 bases lay outside the gene matches. The CDR3 reads CASSIAGGFADTQYF. DNA of the CDR3: TGTGCCAGTAGTATCGCGGGAGGGTTTGCAGATACGCAGTATTTT.

The rearrangement uses TRBV10-3 and TRBJ2-2; 10 positions match TRBD2. V was clipped by 3 bases and J by 2 bases; unmatched bases: 6. Germline lookup yields CDR1 ENHRY and CDR2 SYGVKD. The CDR3 sequence is 17 residues long. The CDR3 here is CAISDSSGSLNTGELFF. The CDR3 bases are TGTGCCATCAGTGATTCTAGCGGGAGTCTTAACACCGGGGAGCTGTTTTTT.

This clonotype was detected only a few times. This sequence joins TRBV20-1 and TRBJ2-7, with TRBD1 as a possible D gene (6 bases). Trimming took 3 bases from V and 2 from J, leaving 11 bases between them. This CDR3 has 13 residues. Germline lookup yields CDR1 DFQATT and CDR2 SNEGSKA (reference sequence). CDR3: CSASPGVPYEQYF. CDR3 sequence (DNA): TGCAGTGCTAGCCCAGGGGTACCCTACGAGCAGTACTTC.

This clonotype was seen a few times. The V gene is TRBV4-3, the J gene TRBJ2-7; TRBD1 aligns across 8 bases. There are 16 residues in the CDR3. V was pared by 1 base and J by 5 bases, with 10 bases of the junction left unmatched. Germline V gene data show CDR1 as LGHNA and CDR2 as YSLEER. CDR3 region: CASSQGGRGQGDEQYF. The CDR3 region has the DNA TGCGCCAGCAGCCAAGGGGGCAGGGGGCAGGGAGACGAGCAGTACTTC.

CDR3 coding DNA: TGTGCCAGCAGCTTCTGGGACAGGGGGCACTACGAGCAGTACTTC. Protein product: CASSFWDRGHYEQYF. V is TRBV5-6 and J is TRBJ2-7; TRBD1 matches 12 bases. Germline loops: CDR1 SGHDT, CDR2 YYEEEE. Germline trimming cut 2 bases from V and 3 bases from J; bases unmatched to any gene: 3. The CDR3 spans 15 residues.

This sequence joins TRBV23-1 and TRBJ2-4, with D hard to call. TRBV23-1 is given ORF status, its function remaining uncertain. Trimming cost V 3 bases and J 1 base, with 4 bases left between them. The CDR3 spans 13 residues. In DNA, the CDR3 is TGCGCCAGCAGTCAGGGTGCCAAAAACATTCAGTACTTC. Its translation: CASSQGAKNIQYF.

The rearrangement links TRBV14 to TRBJ1-6; no definite D call. Germline CDR1 and CDR2: SGHDN and FVKESK. The CDR3 is 14 residues long. V dropped 0 bases and J dropped 9 bases, with 9 bases sitting between them. The DNA for the CDR3 is TGTGCCAGCAGCCAAGAAGTATACGTTTCACCCCTCCACTTT. Translated, it gives CASSQEVYVSPLHF.

This clonotype was observed a handful of times. The chain recombines TRBV10-3 with TRBJ2-1; no reliable D call. Germline CDR1 ENHRY, CDR2 SYGVKD. This CDR3 region has 12 residues. Trimming stripped 5 bases from V and 5 bases from J, with 7 bases between. The CDR3 DNA follows: TGTGCCATCAGTTGGCAGAACAATGAGCAGTTCTTC. This codes for CAISWQNNEQFF.